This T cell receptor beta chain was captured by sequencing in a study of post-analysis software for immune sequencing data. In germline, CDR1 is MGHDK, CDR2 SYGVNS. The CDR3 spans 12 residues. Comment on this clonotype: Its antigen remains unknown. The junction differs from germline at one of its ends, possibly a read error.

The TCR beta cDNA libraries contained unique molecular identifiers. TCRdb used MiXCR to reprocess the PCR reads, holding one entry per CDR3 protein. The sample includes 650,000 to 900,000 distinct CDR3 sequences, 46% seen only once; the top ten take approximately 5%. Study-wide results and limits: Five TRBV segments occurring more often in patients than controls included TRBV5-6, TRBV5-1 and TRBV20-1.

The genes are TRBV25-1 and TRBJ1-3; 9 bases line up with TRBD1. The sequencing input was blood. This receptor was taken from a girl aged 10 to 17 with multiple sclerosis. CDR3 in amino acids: CASQDRGTTIYF. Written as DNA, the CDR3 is TGTGCCAGCCAGGACAGGGGAACCACCATATATTTT.